This T cell receptor beta chain was documented in a study of blood T cell repertoires in COVID-19. Study in general: Sources were T cells, B-cell-depleted T cells, or PBMCs; the material itself was cDNA or gDNA.

Germline loops: CDR1 KGHSH, CDR2 LQKENI. V lost 4 bases and J lost 6, with 15 bases in between. This CDR3 is built from 14 residues. As handled by the study authors: Amplifying reference gene primers gave estimates of nucleated cell counts. Assay: immunoSEQ multiplex PCR; the TCRdb copy retains only in-frame clones and omits some. V and J calls and clone size come straight from that table; D and trimming were deduced from the DNA. The sample yields fewer than 65,000 clones, roughly nine tenths seen once. The clonotype comes from a woman aged 60-75 years with COVID-19, enrolled during active disease. The sequencing sample was made of peripheral blood. V is TRBV18 and J is TRBJ1-2; D call uncertain. CDR3 nucleotide sequence: TGTGCCAGCTCACGTGAACTAACCCTAAATGGCTACACCTTC. It codes for CASSRELTLNGYTF.